The 9 T cell receptor beta chains presented below share a single source sample, sequenced in a study of blood T cell repertoires in COVID-19. The repertoire was sequenced with immunoSEQ multiplex PCR; TCRdb's copy has only in-frame clones and lacks some. Counted here are tens of thousands of clones, under 85% occurring once; the ten biggest clones make up around 29%. The sample was peripheral blood. The receptors shown here come from a woman aged 80 or over with acute or convalescent COVID-19.

This clone is labeled medium-sized. The chain couples TRBV20-1 to TRBJ2-5; maybe TRBD1 (6 bases). The CDR3 runs to 15 residues. Trimming pared 3 bases from V and 3 bases from J, leaving 17 bases between. Germline V gives CDR1 DFQATT, CDR2 SNEGSKA (reference sequence). The CDR3 is CSASGVLGGEETQYF. CDR3 coding DNA: TGCAGTGCTAGTGGTGTTCTAGGGGGAGAAGAGACCCAGTACTTC.

The chain joins TRBV27 to TRBJ2-1; the match to TRBD2 covers 8 bases. Germline V CDR1 and CDR2: MNHEY, SMNVEV (reference sequence). The CDR3 extends over 16 amino acids. The junction had 6 bases not matched to a gene; V was cut back by 0 bases and J by 5 bases. The CDR3 sequence is CASSLSNLAGNNEQFF. The CDR3 bases are TGTGCCAGCAGTTTATCGAATTTAGCGGGAAACAATGAGCAGTTCTTC.

V is TRBV5-4 and J is TRBJ2-3, with 14 bases matching TRBD2. The CDR3 runs 15 residues. Trimming at V came to 3 bases and at J to 6 bases, leaving 3 bases not matched to a gene. CDR1 SGHNT and CDR2 YYREEE come from the germline V gene (reference sequence). CDR3 loop: CASSSWTSGRDTQYF. In DNA, the CDR3 is TGTGCCAGCAGCTCTTGGACTAGCGGGAGGGATACGCAGTATTTT.

The chain uses TRBV5-6 and TRBJ2-7, with 7 bases identical to TRBD1. The CDR3 spans 15 residues. CDR1 and CDR2 from the germline V gene are SGHDT and YYEEEE. The ends lost 3 bases at V and 3 bases at J; junction bases unmatched: 9. The CDR3 reads CASSYRGYPDYEQYF. CDR3 sequence (DNA): TGTGCCAGCAGCTACAGGGGCTATCCTGACTACGAGCAGTACTTC.

This CDR3 reads CSAQDQPNYGYTF. CDR3 in DNA: TGCAGCGCACAGGATCAACCTAACTATGGCTACACCTTC. The V call is TRBV29-1, the J call TRBJ1-2; D might be TRBD1 (5 bases). Germline loops: CDR1 SQVTM, CDR2 ANQGSEA. The length of the CDR3 is 13 residues. V was cut by 7 bases and J by 0 bases, with 12 bases left in between.

V and J are TRBV5-1 and TRBJ2-3, with 9 bases lining up with TRBD2. The CDR3 consists of 17 residues. Germline CDR1 reads SGHRS; CDR2 reads YFSETQ. The V gene end was trimmed by 4 bases and the J gene end by 0 bases; junction bases not matched to a gene: 9. The CDR3 is CASSSGATSGSTDTQYF. CDR3 coding DNA: TGCGCCAGCAGCAGTGGGGCGACTAGCGGTAGCACAGATACGCAGTATTTT.

The rearrangement uses TRBV15 and TRBJ2-7, with TRBD1 identical over 9 bases. This CDR3 contains 15 residues. CDR1 is LNHNV, CDR2 YYDKDF, per germline (reference sequence). V lost 8 bases to trimming and J lost 2 bases; unmatched junction nucleotides: 10. CDR3 sequence: CATSRGQGLTYEQYF. As DNA, the CDR3 is TGTGCCACCTCCAGGGGACAGGGACTCACCTACGAGCAGTACTTC.

The CDR3 nucleotides read TGTGCCAGTAGTATAGGGGACAGGGTGACTCAAGAGACCCAGTACTTC. It encodes CASSIGDRVTQETQYF. The rearrangement joins TRBV19 to TRBJ2-5; the match to TRBD1 covers 9 bases. V shed 1 base, J shed 2 bases, and the junction held 5 bases outside the gene matches. This CDR3 contains 16 residues. CDR1 LNHDA and CDR2 SQIVND come from the germline V gene (reference sequence).

The genes are TRBV28 and TRBJ1-2; D unresolved. This CDR3 spans 13 amino acids. Trimming cost V 7 bases and J 4 bases, with 13 bases left between them. Per germline, CDR1 MDHEN and CDR2 SYDVKM. The CDR3, as DNA: TGTGCCAGCAATCCTCCGGGTCCCTATGGCTACACCTTC. Translation gives CASNPPGPYGYTF.